These 8 T cell receptor beta chains share one sample of origin, sequenced in a study of chemoradiotherapy in HPV16-positive cancers. Measured with immunoSEQ multiplex PCR; TCRdb has only the in-frame clones, and not every one. The data show 3,300 or so clones, about 71% seen once. The sample here was taken from a patient who underwent chemoradiotherapy. The source is a human donor with HPV-associated anogenital cancer.

This clone is a singleton in its sample. The chain uses TRBV19 and TRBJ1-1; D unresolved. CDR1 LNHDA and CDR2 SQIVND come from the germline V gene (reference sequence). V was pared by 7 bases and J by 0 bases, with 15 bases between. CDR3 length: 15 amino acids. CDR3 nucleotides: TGTGCCAGTACTCCGGGTTCGCGGATGAACACTGAAGCTTTCTTT. Its translation is CASTPGSRMNTEAFF.

The DNA for the CDR3 is TGTGCCACCAGCAGAGATTTCGGGACTAGGAATACGCAGTATTTT. It specifies CATSRDFGTRNTQYF. This chain connects TRBV15 to TRBJ2-3; the match to TRBD2 covers 8 bases. The V gene end was trimmed by 0 bases and the J gene end by 7 bases; junction bases not matched to a gene: 6. CDR1 is LNHNV, CDR2 YYDKDF, per germline (reference sequence). CDR3 length equals 15 residues.

A remark on this clone: An end of the junction differs from the germline gene, which may be a read error. The chain uses TRBV4-3 and TRBJ1-3; maybe TRBD1 (6 bases). Germline CDR1 is LGHNA and CDR2 is YSLEER. This CDR3 region has 14 residues. CDR3 amino acids: CASSQDRSLPGQYF. The CDR3 DNA sequence: TGCGCCAGCAGCCAAGATCGCAGTTTACCCGGACAGTACTTT.

The chain recombines TRBV6-4 with TRBJ2-1; no definite D call. The V end lost 0 bases, the J end lost 7 bases, and 7 bases lay between the germline ends. Germline CDR1 reads MRHNA; CDR2 reads SNTAGT. The CDR3 is made up of 13 amino acids. CDR3 nucleotides: TGTGCCAGCAGTGACTCTGATCGGAATGAGCAGTTCTTC. Translated, it gives CASSDSDRNEQFF.

The chain recombines TRBV21-1 with TRBJ1-2. TRBV21-1 is noted as a pseudogene. The CDR3 spans 14 residues. The CDR3 loop is CASRRRHSGCGYTF. As DNA, the CDR3 is TGTGCCAGCAGACGACGGCACAGCGGGTGTGGCTACACCTTC.

This chain joins TRBV10-3 and TRBJ1-6, with no clear D. V gave up 5 bases and J gave up 7 bases, with 9 bases separating them. Germline loops: CDR1 ENHRY, CDR2 SYGVKD. The CDR3 covers 13 residues. CDR3 DNA sequence: TGTGCCATCAGTTCAGTAGAGAATTCACCCCTCCACTTT. Protein: CAISSVENSPLHF.

The chain is built from TRBV7-2 and TRBJ2-1; no definite D call. Looked up from germline, CDR1 is SGHTA and CDR2 is FQGNSA. CDR3 length equals 13 residues. Trimming shortened V by 4 bases and J by 3 bases, and 7 bases separated the two germline ends. CDR3 loop: CTSSSSNYNEQFF. The CDR3 region has the DNA TGTACCAGCAGCTCATCCAACTACAATGAGCAGTTCTTC.

The V and J genes are TRBV11-2 and TRBJ1-1; 7 nucleotides match TRBD1. The ends lost 2 bases at V and 13 bases at J; junction bases unmatched: 10. Germline CDR1 is SGHAT and CDR2 is FQNNGV. The CDR3 sequence is 13 residues long. Written as DNA, the CDR3 is TGTGCCAGCAGCTTAACACAGGGGATTTTGGTTTTCTTT. Translated, it gives CASSLTQGILVFF.